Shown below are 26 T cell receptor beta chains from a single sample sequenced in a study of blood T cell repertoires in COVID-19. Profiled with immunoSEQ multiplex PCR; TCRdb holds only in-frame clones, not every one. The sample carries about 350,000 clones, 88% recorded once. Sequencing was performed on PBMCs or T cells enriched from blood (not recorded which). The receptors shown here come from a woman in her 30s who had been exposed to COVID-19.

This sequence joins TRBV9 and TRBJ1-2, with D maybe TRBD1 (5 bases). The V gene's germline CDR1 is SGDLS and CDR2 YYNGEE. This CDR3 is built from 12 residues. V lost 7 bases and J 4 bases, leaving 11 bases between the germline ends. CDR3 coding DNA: TGTGCCAGCGACAGCGGGAGCTATGGCTACACCTTC. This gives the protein CASDSGSYGYTF.

CDR3 protein: CASSPGPGLYYEQYF. The CDR3 nucleotides read TGTGCCAGCAGCCCTGGGCCCGGACTATACTACGAGCAGTACTTC. The chain is built from TRBV28 and TRBJ2-7; the D gene is possibly TRBD2 (6 bases). The V end lost 6 bases, the J end lost 3 bases, and 18 bases lay between the germline ends. The CDR3 is made up of 15 amino acids. The germline V gene encodes CDR1 MDHEN and CDR2 SYDVKM. Supplemented by reference TRBV28 and TRBJ2-7, the full variable domain reads DVKVTQSSRYLVKRTGEKVFLECVQDMDHENMFWYRQDPGLGLRLIYFSYDVKMKEKGDIPEGYSVSREKKERFSLILESASTNQTSMYLCASSPGPGLYYEQYFGPGTRLTVT.

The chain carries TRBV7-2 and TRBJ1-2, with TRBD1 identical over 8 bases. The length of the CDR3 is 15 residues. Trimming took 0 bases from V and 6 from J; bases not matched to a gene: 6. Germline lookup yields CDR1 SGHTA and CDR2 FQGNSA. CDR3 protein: CASSLAGRGRNGYTF. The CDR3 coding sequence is TGTGCCAGCAGCTTAGCCGGCAGGGGGCGCAATGGCTACACCTTC.

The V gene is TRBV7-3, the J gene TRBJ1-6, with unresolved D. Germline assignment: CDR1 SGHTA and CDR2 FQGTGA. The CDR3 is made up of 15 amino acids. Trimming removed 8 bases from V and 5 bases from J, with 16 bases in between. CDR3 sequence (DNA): TGTGCCAGCGGCCCCGGGGATGCCGATAATTCACCCCTCCACTTT. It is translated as CASGPGDADNSPLHF.

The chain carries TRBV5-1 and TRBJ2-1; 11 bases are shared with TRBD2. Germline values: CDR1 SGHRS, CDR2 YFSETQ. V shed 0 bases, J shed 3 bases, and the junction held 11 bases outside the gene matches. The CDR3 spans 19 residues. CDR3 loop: CASSLGLLGLAVVYNEQFF. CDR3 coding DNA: TGCGCCAGCAGCTTGGGTCTGCTGGGACTAGCGGTTGTCTACAATGAGCAGTTCTTC.

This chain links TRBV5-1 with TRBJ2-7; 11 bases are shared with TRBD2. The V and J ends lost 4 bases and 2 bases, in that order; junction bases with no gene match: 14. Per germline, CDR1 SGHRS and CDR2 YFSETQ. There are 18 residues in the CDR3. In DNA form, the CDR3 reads TGCGCCAGCAGCATTAGCGGGAGGGCCGCGGGGCTAGCCTACGAGCAGTACTTC. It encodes CASSISGRAAGLAYEQYF.

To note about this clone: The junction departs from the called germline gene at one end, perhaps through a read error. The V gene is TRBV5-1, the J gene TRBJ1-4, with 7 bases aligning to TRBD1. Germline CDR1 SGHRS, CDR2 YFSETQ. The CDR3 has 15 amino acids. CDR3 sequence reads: CASSGGQAGAGKLFF. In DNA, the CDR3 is TGCGCTAGCAGCGGAGGACAGGCCGGGGCCGGAAAACTGTTTTTT.

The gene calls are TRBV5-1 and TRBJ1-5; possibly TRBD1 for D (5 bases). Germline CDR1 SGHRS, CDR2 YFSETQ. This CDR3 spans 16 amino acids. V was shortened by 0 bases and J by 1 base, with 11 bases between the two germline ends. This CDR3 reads CASSLDGQGSNQPQHF. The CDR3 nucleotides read TGCGCCAGCAGCTTGGACGGTCAGGGCAGCAATCAGCCCCAGCATTTT.

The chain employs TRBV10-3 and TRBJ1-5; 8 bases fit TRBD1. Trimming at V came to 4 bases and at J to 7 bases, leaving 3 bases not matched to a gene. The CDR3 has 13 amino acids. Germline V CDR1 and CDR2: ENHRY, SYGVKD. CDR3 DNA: TGTGCCATCAGTGTCGACAGGGGCCAGCCCCAGCATTTT. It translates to CAISVDRGQPQHF.

CDR3 protein: CASSPRVNYGYTF. The CDR3, as DNA: TGTGCCAGCAGCCCCAGGGTTAACTATGGCTACACCTTC. The chain uses TRBV14 and TRBJ1-2, with a tentative D call TRBD1 (5 bases). This CDR3 region has 13 residues. V was trimmed by 4 bases and J by 1 base, leaving 7 bases between them. The germline V gene has CDR1 SGHDN and CDR2 FVKESK.

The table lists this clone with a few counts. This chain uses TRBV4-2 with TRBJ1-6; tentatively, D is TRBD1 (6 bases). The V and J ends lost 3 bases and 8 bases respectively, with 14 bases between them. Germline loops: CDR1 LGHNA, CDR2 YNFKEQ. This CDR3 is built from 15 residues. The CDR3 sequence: CASSQLQGEDSPLHF. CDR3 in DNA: TGTGCCAGCAGCCAGCTACAGGGCGAGGATTCACCCCTCCACTTT.

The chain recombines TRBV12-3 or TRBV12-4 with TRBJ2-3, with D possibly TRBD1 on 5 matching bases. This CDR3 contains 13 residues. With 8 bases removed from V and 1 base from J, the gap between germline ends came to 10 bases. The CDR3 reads CASGRAGTDTQYF. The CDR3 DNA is TGTGCCAGCGGCAGGGCTGGCACAGATACGCAGTATTTT.

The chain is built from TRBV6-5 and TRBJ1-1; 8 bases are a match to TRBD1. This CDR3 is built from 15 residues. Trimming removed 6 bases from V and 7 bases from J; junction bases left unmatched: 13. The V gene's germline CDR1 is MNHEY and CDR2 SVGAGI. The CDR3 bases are TGTGCCAGCAGCCAGCCGGGACAGGCGGTTGGTGAAGCTTTCTTT. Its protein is CASSQPGQAVGEAFF.

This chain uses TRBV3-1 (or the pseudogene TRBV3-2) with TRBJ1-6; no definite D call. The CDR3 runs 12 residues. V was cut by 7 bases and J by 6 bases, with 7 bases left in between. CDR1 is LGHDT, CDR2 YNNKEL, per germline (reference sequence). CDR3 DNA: TGTGCCAGCAACACAGCTAATTCACCCCTCCACTTT. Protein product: CASNTANSPLHF.

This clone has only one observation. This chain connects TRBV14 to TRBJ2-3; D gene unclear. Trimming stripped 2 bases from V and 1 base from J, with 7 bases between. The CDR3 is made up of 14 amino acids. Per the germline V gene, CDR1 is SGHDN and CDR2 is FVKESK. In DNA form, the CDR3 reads TGTGCCAGCAGCCAATATTCCGGCACAGATACGCAGTATTTT. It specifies CASSQYSGTDTQYF.

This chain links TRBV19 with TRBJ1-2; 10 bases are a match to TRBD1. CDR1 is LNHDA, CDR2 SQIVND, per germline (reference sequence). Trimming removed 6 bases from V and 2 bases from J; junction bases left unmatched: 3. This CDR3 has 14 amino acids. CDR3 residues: CASRRDRGNYGYTF. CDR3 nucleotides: TGTGCCAGTAGGCGGGACAGGGGAAACTATGGCTACACCTTC. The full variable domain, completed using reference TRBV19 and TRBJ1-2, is DGGITQSPKYLFRKEGQNVTLSCEQNLNHDAMYWYRQDPGQGLRLIYYSQIVNDFQKGDIAEGYSVSREKKESFPLTVTSAQKNPTAFYLCASRRDRGNYGYTFGSGTRLTVV.

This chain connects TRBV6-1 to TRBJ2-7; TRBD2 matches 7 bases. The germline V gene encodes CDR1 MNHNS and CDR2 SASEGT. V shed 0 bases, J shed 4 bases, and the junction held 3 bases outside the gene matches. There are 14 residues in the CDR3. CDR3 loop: CASSEASGRYEQYF. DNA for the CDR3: TGTGCCAGCAGTGAAGCTAGCGGGCGGTACGAGCAGTACTTC.

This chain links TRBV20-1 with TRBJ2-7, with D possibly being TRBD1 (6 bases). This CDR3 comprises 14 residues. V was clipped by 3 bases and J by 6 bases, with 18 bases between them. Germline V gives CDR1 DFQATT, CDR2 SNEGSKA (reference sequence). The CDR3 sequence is CSASPGQWASEQYF. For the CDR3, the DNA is TGCAGTGCTAGTCCCGGACAGTGGGCCTCCGAGCAGTACTTC.

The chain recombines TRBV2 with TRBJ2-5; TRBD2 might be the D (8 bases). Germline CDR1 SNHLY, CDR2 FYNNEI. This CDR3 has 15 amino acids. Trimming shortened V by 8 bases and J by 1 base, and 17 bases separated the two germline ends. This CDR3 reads CASGDSGSTQETQYF. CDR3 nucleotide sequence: TGTGCCAGCGGGGACAGCGGGAGTACCCAAGAGACCCAGTACTTC.

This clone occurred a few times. Here the CDR3 DNA reads TGTGCCAGCAGTGTATGGCTTGGGACTAGGTCCTACGAGCAGTACTTC. This sequence encodes CASSVWLGTRSYEQYF. The V gene is TRBV6-2 or TRBV6-3, the J gene TRBJ2-7; TRBD2 matches 8 bases. With V trimmed by 5 bases and J by 1 base, 10 bases remained unmatched. CDR1 is MNHEY, CDR2 SVGEGT, per germline. This CDR3 has 16 amino acids.

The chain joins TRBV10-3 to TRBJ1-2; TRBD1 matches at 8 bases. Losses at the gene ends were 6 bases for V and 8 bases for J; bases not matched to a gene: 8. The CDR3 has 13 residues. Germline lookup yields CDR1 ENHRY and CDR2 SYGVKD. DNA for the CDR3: TGTGCCATCAGATCAGGGGGCGCGAGGGGCTACACCTTC. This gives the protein CAIRSGGARGYTF.

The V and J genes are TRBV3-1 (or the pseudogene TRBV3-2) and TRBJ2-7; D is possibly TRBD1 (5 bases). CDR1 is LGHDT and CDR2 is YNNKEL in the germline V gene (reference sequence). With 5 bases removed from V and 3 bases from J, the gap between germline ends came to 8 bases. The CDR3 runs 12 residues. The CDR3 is CASSRGLYEQYF. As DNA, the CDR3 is TGTGCCAGCAGCAGGGGTCTCTACGAGCAGTACTTC.

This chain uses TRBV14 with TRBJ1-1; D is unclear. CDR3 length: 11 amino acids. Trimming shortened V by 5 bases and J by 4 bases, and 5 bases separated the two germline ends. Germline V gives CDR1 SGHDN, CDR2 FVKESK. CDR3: CASSSFTEAFF. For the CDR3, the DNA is TGTGCCAGCAGCAGCTTCACTGAAGCTTTCTTT.

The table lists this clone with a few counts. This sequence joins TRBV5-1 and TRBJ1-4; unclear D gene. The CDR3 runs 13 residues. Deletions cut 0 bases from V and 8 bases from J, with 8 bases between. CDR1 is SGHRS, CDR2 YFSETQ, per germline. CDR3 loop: CASSLGEREKLFF. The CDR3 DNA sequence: TGCGCCAGCAGCTTGGGGGAGCGGGAAAAACTGTTTTTT.

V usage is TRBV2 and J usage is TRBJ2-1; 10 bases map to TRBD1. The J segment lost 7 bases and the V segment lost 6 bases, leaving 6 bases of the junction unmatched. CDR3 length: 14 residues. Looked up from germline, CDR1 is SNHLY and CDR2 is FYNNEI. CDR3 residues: CASRSRQGANEQFF. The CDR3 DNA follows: TGTGCCAGCAGGAGTCGACAGGGGGCAAATGAGCAGTTCTTC.

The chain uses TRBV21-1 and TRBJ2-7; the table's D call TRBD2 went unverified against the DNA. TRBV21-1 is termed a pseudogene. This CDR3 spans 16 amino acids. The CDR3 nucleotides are TGTGCCAGCAGCAAAGCTGGAAGCGGGAGTCTCTACGAGCAGTACTTC. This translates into CASSKAGSGSLYEQYF.